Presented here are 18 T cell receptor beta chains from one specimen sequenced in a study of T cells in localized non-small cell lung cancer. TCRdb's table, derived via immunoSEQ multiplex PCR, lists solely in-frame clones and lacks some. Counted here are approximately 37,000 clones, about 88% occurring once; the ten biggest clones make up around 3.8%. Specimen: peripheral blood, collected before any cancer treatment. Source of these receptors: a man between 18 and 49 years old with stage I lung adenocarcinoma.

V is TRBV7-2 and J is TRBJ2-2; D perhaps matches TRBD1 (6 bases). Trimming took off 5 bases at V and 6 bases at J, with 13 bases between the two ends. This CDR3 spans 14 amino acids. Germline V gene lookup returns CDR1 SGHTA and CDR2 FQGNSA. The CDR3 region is CASSLQGSAGELFF. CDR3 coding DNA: TGTGCCAGCAGCCTTCAGGGGTCCGCCGGGGAGCTGTTTTTT.

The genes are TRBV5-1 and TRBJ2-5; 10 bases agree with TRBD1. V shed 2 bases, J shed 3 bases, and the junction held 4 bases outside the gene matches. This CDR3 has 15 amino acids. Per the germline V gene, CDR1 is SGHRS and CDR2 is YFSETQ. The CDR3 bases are TGCGCCAGCAGCTTACCCGGGACAGGGGAAGAGACCCAGTACTTC. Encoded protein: CASSLPGTGEETQYF.

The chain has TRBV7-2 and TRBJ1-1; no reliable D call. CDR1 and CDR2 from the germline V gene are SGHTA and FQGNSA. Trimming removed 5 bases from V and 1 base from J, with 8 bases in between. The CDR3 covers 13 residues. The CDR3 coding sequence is TGTGCCAGCAGCGTCTGGGAGAACACTGAAGCTTTCTTT. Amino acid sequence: CASSVWENTEAFF.

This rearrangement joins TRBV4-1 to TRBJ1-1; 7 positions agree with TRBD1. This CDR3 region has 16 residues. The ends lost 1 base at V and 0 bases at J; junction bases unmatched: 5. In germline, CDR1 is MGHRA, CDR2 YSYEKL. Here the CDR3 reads CASSQGQGHMNTEAFF. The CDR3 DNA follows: TGCGCCAGCAGCCAAGGACAGGGCCACATGAACACTGAAGCTTTCTTT.

In nucleotides, the CDR3 is TGTGCCAGCAGCCCCTATGATGTCGGAGCTTTCTTT. This encodes CASSPYDVGAFF. The rearrangement links TRBV5-5 to TRBJ1-1; D is unresolved. CDR3 length: 12 amino acids. In germline, CDR1 is SGHKS, CDR2 YYEKEE (reference sequence). V was clipped by 4 bases and J by 10 bases, with 14 bases between them.

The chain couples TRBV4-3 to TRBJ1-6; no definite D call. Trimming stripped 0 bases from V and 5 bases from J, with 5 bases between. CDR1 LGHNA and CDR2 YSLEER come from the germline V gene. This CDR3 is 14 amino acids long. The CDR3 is CASSQDPHNSPLHF. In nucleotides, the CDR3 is TGCGCCAGCAGCCAAGACCCCCATAATTCACCCCTCCACTTT.

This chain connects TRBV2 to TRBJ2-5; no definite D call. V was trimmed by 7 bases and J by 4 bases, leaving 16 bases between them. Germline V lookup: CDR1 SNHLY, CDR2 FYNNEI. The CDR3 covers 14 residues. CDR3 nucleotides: TGTGCCAGCATTCCGGGCCCTTTCACAGAGACCCAGTACTTC. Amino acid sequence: CASIPGPFTETQYF.

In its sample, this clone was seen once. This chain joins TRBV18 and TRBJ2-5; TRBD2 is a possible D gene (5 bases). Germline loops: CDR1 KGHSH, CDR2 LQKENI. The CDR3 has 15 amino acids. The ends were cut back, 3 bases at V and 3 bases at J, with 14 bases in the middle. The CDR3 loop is CASSPSSGFKETQYF. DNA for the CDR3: TGTGCCAGCTCACCCTCATCGGGATTCAAAGAGACCCAGTACTTC.

Here the CDR3 reads CASSQDSNRVYEQYF. In DNA, the CDR3 is TGCGCCAGCAGCCAAGATTCAAACCGGGTGTACGAGCAGTACTTC. V usage is TRBV4-3 and J usage is TRBJ2-7; D ambiguous. Germline-derived CDR1 and CDR2 are LGHNA and YSLEER. This CDR3 comprises 15 residues. Trimming took off 0 bases at V and 4 bases at J, with 13 bases between the two ends.

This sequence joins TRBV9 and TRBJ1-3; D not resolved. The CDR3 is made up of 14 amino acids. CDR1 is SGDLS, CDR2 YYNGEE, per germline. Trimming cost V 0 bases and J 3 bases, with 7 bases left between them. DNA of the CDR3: TGTGCCAGCAGCGTAGGGGGATTTGGAAACACCATATATTTT. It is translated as CASSVGGFGNTIYF.

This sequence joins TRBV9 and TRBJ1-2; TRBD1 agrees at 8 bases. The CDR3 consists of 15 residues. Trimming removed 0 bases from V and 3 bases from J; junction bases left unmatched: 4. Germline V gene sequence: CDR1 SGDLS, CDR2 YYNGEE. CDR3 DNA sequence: TGTGCCAGCAGCGTAGGCGGACAGGGAGACTATGGCTACACCTTC. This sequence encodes CASSVGGQGDYGYTF.

Here the CDR3 reads CASSQVPDSARNMQFF. Here the CDR3 DNA reads TGCGCCAGCAGCCAAGTTCCCGACAGTGCTAGGAATATGCAGTTCTTC. The chain has TRBV4-1 and TRBJ2-1, with D perhaps TRBD1 (5 bases). Per the germline V gene, CDR1 is MGHRA and CDR2 is YSYEKL. The ends were cut back, 1 base at V and 12 bases at J, with 22 bases in the middle. The CDR3 extends over 16 amino acids.

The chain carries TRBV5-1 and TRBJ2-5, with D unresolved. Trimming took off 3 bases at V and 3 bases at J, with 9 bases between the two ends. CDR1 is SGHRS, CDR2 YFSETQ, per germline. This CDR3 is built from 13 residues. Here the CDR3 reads CASSSGGEETQYF. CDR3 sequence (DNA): TGCGCCAGCAGCTCCGGTGGGGAAGAGACCCAGTACTTC.

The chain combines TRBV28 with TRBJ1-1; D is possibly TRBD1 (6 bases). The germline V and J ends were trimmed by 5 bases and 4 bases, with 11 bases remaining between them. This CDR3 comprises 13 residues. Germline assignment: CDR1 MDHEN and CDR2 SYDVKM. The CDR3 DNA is TGTGCCAGCAGTCTAAGGGGGGGCACTGAAGCTTTCTTT. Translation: CASSLRGGTEAFF.

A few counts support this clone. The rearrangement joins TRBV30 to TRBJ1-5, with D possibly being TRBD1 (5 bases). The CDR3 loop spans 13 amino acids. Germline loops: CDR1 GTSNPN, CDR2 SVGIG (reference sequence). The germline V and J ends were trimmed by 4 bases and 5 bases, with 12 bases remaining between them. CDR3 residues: CAWNGRGDQPQHF. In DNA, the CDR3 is TGTGCCTGGAATGGTCGAGGGGATCAGCCCCAGCATTTT.

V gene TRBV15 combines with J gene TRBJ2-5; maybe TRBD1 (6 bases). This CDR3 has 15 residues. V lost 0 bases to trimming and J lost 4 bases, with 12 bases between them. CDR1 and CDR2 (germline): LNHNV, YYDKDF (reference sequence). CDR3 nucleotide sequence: TGTGCCACCAGCAGAGATTGGGGGCGCCGAGAGACCCAGTACTTC. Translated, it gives CATSRDWGRRETQYF.

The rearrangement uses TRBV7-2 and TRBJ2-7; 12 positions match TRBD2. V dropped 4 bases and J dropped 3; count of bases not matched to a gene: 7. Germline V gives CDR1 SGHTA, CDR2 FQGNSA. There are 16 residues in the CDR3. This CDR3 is CASSSTSTSGGYEQYF. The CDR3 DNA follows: TGTGCCAGCAGCTCGACTTCGACTAGCGGGGGCTACGAGCAGTACTTC.

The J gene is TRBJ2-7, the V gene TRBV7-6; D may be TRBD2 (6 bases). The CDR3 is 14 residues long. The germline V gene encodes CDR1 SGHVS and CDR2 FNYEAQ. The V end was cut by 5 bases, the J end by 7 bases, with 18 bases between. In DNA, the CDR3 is TGTGCCAGCAGCACTCGAGGGTCTGGGAGGGAGCAGTACTTC. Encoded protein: CASSTRGSGREQYF.